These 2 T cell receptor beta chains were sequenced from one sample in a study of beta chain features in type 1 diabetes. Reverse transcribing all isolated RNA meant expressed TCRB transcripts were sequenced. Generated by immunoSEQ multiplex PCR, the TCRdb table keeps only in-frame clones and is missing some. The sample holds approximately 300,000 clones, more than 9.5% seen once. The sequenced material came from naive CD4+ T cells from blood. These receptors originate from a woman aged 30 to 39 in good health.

The CDR3 protein is CASSFRGSGANVLTF. The CDR3 DNA follows: TGTGCCAGCAGCTTCAGAGGCTCTGGGGCCAACGTCCTGACTTTC. J is TRBJ2-6 and V is TRBV7-2; no definite D call. Germline values: CDR1 SGHTA, CDR2 FQGNSA. Trimming stripped 3 bases from V and 0 bases from J, with 6 bases between. CDR3 length: 15 residues.

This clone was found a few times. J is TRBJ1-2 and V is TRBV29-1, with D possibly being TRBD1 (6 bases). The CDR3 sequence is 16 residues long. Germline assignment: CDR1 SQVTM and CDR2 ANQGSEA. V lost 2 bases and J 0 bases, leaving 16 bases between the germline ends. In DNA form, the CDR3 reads TGCAGCGTTGAAAGGCAGGGGCTCCCTGCTAACTATGGCTACACCTTC. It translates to CSVERQGLPANYGYTF.